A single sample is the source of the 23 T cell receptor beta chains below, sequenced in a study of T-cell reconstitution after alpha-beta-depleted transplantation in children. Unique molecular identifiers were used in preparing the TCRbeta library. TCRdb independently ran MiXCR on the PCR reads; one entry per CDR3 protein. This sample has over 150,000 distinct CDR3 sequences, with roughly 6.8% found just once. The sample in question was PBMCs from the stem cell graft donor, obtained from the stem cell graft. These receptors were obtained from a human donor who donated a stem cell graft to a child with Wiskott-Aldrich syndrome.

CDR3 nucleotide sequence: TGTGCCTGGAGTGTATCTGGAAGGGGACCCCGCTACGAGCAGTACTTC. Protein product: CAWSVSGRGPRYEQYF. The V call is TRBV30, the J call TRBJ2-7; the D call may be TRBD1 or TRBD2 (5 bases each). The V gene's germline CDR1 is GTSNPN and CDR2 SVGIG (reference sequence). The CDR3 extends over 16 amino acids. V was clipped by 0 bases and J by 3 bases, with 18 bases between them.

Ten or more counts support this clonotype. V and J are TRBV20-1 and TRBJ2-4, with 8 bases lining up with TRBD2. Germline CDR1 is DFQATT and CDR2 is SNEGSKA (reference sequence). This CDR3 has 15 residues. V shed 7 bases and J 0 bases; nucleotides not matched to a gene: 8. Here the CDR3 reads CSVGSGMLAKNIQYF. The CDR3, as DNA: TGCAGTGTCGGTAGCGGGATGCTAGCCAAAAACATTCAGTACTTC.

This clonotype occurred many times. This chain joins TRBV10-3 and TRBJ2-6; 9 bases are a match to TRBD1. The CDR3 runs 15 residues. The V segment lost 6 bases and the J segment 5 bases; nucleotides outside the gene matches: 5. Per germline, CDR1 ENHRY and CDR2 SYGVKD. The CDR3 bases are TGTGCCATCAGACCCGACAGGGGGTGGGCCAACGTCCTGACTTTC. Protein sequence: CAIRPDRGWANVLTF.

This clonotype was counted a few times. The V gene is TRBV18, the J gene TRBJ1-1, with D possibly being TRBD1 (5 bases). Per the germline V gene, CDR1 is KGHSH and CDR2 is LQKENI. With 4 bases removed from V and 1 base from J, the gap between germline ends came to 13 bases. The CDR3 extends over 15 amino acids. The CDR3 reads CASSQGRAPNTEAFF. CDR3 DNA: TGTGCCAGCTCACAAGGCAGGGCCCCGAACACTGAAGCTTTCTTT.

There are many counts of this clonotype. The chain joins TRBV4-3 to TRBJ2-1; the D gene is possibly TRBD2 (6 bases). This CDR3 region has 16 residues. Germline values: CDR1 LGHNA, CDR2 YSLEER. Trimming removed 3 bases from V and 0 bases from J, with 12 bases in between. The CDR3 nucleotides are TGCGCCAGCAGCCAGGATACGGGAGTCTCCTACAATGAGCAGTTCTTC. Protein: CASSQDTGVSYNEQFF.

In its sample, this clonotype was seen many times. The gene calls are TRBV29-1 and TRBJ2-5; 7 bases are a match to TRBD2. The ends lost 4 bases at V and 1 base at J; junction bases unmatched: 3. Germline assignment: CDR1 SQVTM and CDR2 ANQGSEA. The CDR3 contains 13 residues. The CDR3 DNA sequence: TGCAGCGTTGGAGGGAGGGCCCAAGAGACCCAGTACTTC. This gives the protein CSVGGRAQETQYF.

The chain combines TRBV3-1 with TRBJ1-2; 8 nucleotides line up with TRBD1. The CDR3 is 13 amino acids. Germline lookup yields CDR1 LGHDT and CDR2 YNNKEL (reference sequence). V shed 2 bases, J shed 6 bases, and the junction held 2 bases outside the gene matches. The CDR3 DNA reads TGTGCCAGCAGCCAACAGGGGGCAGATGGCTACACCTTC. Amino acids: CASSQQGADGYTF.

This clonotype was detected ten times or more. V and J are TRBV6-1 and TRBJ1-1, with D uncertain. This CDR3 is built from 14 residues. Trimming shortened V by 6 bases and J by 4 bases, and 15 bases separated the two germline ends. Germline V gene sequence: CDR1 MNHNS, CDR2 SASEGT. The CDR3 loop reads CASSPGYPGTEAFF. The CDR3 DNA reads TGTGCCAGCAGCCCCGGGTATCCGGGCACTGAAGCTTTCTTT.

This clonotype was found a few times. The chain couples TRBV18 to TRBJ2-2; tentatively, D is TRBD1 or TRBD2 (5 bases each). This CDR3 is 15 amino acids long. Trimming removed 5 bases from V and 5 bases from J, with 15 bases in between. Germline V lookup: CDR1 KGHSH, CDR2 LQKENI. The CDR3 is CASSTTRDGTGELFF. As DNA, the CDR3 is TGTGCCAGCTCAACAACCAGGGACGGGACCGGGGAGCTGTTTTTT.

The CDR3 sequence: CSASSGAPYEQYF. The CDR3 DNA reads as TGCAGTGCTAGCTCGGGGGCCCCCTACGAGCAGTACTTC. The chain uses TRBV20-1 and TRBJ2-7; D may correspond to TRBD1 or TRBD2 (6 bases each). The CDR3 covers 13 residues. Germline V gene sequence: CDR1 DFQATT, CDR2 SNEGSKA (reference sequence). The ends were cut back, 3 bases at V and 2 bases at J, with 11 bases in the middle.

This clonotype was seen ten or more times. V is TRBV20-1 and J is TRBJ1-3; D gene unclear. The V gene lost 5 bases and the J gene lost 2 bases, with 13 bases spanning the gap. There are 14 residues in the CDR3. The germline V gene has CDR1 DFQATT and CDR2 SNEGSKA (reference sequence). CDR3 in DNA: TGCAGTGCTCCCCAGACCTCCCCTGGAAACACCATATATTTT. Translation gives CSAPQTSPGNTIYF.

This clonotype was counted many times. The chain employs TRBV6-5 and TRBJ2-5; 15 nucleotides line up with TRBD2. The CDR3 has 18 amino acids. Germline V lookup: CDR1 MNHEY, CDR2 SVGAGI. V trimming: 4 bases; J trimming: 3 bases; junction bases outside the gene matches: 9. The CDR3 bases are TGTGCCAGCAGTTCTGCTCGGACTAGCGGGAGGGCCAAAGAGACCCAGTACTTC. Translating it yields CASSSARTSGRAKETQYF.

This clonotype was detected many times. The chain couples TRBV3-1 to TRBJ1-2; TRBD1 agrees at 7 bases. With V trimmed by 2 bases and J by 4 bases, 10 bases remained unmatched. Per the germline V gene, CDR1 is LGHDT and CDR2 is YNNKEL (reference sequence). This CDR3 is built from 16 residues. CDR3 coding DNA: TGTGCCAGCAGCCAAAACGACAGGGAAGCAGCCTATGGCTACACCTTC. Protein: CASSQNDREAAYGYTF.

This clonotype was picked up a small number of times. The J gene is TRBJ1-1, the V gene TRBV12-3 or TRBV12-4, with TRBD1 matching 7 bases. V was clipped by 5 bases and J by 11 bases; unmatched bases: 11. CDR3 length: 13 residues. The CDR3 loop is CASSALQGGTAFF. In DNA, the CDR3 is TGTGCCAGCAGTGCCCTTCAGGGGGGGACGGCTTTCTTT.

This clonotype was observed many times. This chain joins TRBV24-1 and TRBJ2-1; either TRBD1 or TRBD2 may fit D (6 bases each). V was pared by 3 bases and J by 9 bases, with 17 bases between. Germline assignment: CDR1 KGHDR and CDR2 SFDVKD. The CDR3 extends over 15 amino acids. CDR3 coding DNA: TGTGCCACCAGTGATCTCGGGGGCGGAAAGGTTGAGCAGTTCTTC. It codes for CATSDLGGGKVEQFF.

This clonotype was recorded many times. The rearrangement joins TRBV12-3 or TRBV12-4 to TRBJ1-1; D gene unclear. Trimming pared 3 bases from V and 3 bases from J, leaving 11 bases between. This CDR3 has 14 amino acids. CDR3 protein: CASSFTTPHTEAFF. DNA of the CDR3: TGTGCCAGCAGTTTCACGACACCGCACACTGAAGCTTTCTTT.

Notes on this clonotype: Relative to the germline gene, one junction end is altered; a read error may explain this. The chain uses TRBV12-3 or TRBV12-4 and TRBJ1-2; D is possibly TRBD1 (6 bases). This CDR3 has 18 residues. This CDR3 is CTSSPRRSGGGRFYGYTF. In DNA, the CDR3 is TGTACCAGCAGTCCGCGAAGGAGTGGAGGGGGGCGCTTCTATGGCTACACCTTC.

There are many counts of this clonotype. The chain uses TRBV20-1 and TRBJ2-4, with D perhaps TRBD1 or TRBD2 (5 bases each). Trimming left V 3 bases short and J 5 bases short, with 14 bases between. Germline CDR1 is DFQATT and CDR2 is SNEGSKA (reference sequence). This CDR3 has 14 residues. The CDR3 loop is CSARGWGFQNIQYF. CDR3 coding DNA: TGCAGTGCTAGGGGGTGGGGGTTCCAAAACATTCAGTACTTC.

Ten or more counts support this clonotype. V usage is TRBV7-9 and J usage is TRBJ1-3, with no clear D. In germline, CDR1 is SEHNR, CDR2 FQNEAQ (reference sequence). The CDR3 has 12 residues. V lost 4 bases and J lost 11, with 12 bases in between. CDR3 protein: CASSSTALAIYF. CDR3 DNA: TGTGCCAGCAGCTCGACGGCACTCGCCATATATTTT.

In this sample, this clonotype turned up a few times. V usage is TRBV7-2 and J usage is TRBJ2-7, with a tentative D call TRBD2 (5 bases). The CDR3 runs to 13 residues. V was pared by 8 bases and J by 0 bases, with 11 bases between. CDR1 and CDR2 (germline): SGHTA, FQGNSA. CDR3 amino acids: CASGQRTSYEQYF. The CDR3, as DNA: TGTGCCAGCGGCCAGCGGACCTCCTACGAGCAGTACTTC. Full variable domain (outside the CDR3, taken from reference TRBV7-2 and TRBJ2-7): GAGVSQSPSNKVTEKGKDVELRCDPISGHTALYWYRQSLGQGLEFLIYFQGNSAPDKSGLPSDRFSAERTGGSVSTLTIQRTQQEDSAVYLCASGQRTSYEQYFGPGTRLTVT.

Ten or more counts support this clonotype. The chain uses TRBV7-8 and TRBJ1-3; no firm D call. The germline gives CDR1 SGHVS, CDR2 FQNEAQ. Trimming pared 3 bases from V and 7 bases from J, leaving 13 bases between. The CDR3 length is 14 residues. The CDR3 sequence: CASSFGRTANTIYF. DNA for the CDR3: TGTGCCAGCAGCTTTGGAAGGACGGCTAACACCATATATTTT.

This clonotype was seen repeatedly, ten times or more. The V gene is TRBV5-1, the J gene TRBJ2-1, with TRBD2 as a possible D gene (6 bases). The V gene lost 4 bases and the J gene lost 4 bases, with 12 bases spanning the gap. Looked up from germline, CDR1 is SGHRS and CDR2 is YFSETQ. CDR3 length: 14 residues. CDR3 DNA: TGCGCCAGCAGCCCGGGGGTAGGGTACAATGAGCAGTTCTTC. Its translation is CASSPGVGYNEQFF.

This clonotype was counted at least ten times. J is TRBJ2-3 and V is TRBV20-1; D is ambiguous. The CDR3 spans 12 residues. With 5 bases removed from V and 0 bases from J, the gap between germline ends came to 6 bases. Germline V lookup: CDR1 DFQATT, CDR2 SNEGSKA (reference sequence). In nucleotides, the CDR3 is TGCAGTGCTCGAGGTAGCACAGATACGCAGTATTTT. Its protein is CSARGSTDTQYF.